This TCR beta chain was recorded in a study of CD8+ T cells in alopecia areata. Treatment of the sample: oral pan-JAK inhibitor, 5-10 mg twice daily. Alopecia areata patients gave lesional scalp punch biopsies and peripheral blood samples. Study results and limitations: Alopecia totalis/universalis scalp especially showed more expanded CD8+ clones than normal scalp.

A note on this clone: Its specificity is not known.

RNA extraction and reverse transcription yielded cDNA as sequencing template. Here immunoSEQ multiplex PCR was the method, and the copy in TCRdb shows in-frame clones only, minus some. The sample holds approximately 42,000 clones; approximately 65% are singletons and the top ten take about 21%. Germline V gene lookup returns CDR1 SGHAT and CDR2 FQNNGV. The CDR3 has 15 amino acids. Trimming took off 1 base at V and 5 bases at J, with 12 bases between the two ends. The rearrangement joins TRBV11-2 to TRBJ2-1; D is uncertain. The material was CD8+ T cells sorted from blood, obtained at week 4, from a patient treated with tofacitinib. This receptor was identified in a human donor with alopecia areata. The CDR3 DNA reads as TGTGCCAGCAGCTTAGGTCAGCATTCCAACAATGAGCAGTTCTTC. As protein: CASSLGQHSNNEQFF.